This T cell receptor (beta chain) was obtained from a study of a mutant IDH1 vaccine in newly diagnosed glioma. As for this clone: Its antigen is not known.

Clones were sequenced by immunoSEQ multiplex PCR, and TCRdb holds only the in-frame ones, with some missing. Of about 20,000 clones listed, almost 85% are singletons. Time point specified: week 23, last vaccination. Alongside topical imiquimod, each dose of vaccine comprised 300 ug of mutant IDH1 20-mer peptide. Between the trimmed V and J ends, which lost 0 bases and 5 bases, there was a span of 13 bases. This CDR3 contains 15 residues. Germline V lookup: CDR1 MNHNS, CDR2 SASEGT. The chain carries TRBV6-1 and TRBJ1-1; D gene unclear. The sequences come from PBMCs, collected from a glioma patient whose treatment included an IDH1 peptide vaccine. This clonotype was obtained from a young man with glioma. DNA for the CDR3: TGTGCCAGCAGTGAAGCTAGGGTAGTGGGGACTGAAGCTTTCTTT. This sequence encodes CASSEARVVGTEAFF.